This T cell receptor beta chain was found in a study of technical replicates of blood from a few donors. The protocol was immunoSEQ multiplex PCR, while the TCRdb copy is restricted to in-frame clones and leaves out a portion. This sample yields under 85,000 clones, of which around nine tenths are seen a single time; 0.41% belongs to the top ten. This CDR3 is built from 15 residues. V was clipped by 7 bases and J by 6 bases; unmatched bases: 11. Germline V CDR1 and CDR2: LNHDA, SQIVND (reference sequence). This rearrangement joins TRBV19 to TRBJ1-4; 7 bases align to TRBD1. This TCR came from a human donor in good health. Sample: T cells isolated from PBMCs. DNA for the CDR3: TGTGCCAGTACCCAACCAGGGGGATTGGATGAAAAACTGTTTTTT. Translating it yields CASTQPGGLDEKLFF.